This T cell receptor (beta chain) was sequenced in a study of early T cells in non-severe SARS-CoV-2 infection. Study in general: RNA in bulk from unsorted whole blood was sequenced, and chains were unpaired.

Separate cDNA molecules each had unique molecular identifiers attached to them. TCRdb recomputed calls from the 5' RACE reads with MiXCR, one row per CDR3 protein. Here the sample spans tens of thousands of distinct CDR3 sequences, around an eighth being singletons. Germline V gene sequence: CDR1 LGHDT, CDR2 YNNKEL (reference sequence). J gave up 2 bases and V 4 bases, and 9 bases lay outside the gene matches. This CDR3 is 18 amino acids long. This clonotype was counted at least ten times. This receptor was obtained from an adult who was a healthcare worker with PCR-confirmed SARS-CoV-2 infection or an uninfected control (not recorded which). The chain joins TRBV3-1 to TRBJ2-3; 13 nucleotides agree with TRBD2. The material sequenced was whole blood. The CDR3 region is CASSRLAGGLSATDTQYF. The DNA of the CDR3 is TGTGCCAGCAGCCGACTAGCGGGGGGCCTCAGTGCCACAGATACGCAGTATTTT.